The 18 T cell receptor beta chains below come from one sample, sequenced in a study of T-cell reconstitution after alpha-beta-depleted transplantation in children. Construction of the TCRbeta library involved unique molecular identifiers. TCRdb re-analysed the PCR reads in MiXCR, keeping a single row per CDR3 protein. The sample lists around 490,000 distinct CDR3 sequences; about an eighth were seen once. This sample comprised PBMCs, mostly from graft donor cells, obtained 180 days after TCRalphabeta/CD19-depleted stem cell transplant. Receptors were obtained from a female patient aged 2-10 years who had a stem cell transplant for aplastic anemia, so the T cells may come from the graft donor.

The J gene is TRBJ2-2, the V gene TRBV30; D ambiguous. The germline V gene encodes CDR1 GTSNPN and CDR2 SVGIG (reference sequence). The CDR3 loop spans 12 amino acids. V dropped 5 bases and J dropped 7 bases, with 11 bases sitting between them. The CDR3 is CAWGNVVGELFF. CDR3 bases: TGTGCCTGGGGGAACGTTGTCGGGGAGCTGTTTTTT. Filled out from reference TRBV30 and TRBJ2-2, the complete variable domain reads SQTIHQWPATLVQPVGSPLSLECTVEGTSNPNLYWYRQAAGRGLQLLFYSVGIGQISSEVPQNLSASRPQDRQFILSSKKLLLSDSGFYLCAWGNVVGELFFGEGSRLTVL.

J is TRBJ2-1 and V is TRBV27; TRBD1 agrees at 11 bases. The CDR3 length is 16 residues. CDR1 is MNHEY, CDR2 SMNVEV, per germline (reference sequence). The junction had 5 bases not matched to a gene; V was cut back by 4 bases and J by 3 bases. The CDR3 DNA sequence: TGTGCCAGCAGTTCCCGGGACAGGGGGTTCTACAATGAGCAGTTCTTC. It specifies CASSSRDRGFYNEQFF.

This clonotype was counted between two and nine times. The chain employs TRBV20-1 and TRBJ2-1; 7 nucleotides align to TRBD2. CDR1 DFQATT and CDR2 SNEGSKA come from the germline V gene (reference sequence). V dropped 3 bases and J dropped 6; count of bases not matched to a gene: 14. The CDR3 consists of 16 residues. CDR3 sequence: CSARVEFGTKLNEQFF. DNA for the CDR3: TGCAGTGCTAGGGTTGAGTTCGGGACTAAGCTCAATGAGCAGTTCTTC.

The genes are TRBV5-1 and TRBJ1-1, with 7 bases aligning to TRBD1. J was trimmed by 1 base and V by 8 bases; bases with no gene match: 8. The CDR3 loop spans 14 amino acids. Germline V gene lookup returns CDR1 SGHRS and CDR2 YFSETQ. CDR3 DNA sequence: TGCGCCAGGAGCGGAAGGACAGGGAACACTGAAGCTTTCTTT. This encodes CARSGRTGNTEAFF.

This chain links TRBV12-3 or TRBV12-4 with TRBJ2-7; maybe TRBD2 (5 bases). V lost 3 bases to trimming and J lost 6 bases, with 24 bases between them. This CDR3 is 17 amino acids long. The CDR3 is CASSFYPLGSGGSEQYF. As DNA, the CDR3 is TGTGCCAGCAGTTTTTATCCCTTGGGGTCAGGAGGTAGCGAGCAGTACTTC.

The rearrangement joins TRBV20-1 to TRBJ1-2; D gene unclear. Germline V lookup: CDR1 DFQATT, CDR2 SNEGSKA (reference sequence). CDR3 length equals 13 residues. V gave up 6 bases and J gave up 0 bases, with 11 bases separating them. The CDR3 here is CSAKLGANYGYTF. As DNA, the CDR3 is TGCAGTGCCAAACTGGGAGCTAACTATGGCTACACCTTC.

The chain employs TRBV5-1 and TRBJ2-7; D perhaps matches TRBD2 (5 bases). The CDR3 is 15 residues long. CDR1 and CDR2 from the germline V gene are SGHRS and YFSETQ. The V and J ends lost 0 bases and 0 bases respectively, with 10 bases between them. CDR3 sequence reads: CASSLAPGVSYEQYV. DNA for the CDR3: TGCGCCAGCAGCTTGGCTCCCGGGGTCTCCTACGAGCAGTACGTC.

In nucleotides, the CDR3 is TGTGCCAGCAGTCCTCTGGGAAGAGGGACCGATTCACCCCTCCACTTT. Translated, it gives CASSPLGRGTDSPLHF. The chain carries TRBV12-3 or TRBV12-4 and TRBJ1-6, with TRBD1 as a possible D gene (5 bases). Trimming shortened V by 5 bases and J by 8 bases, and 19 bases separated the two germline ends. The CDR3 covers 16 residues.

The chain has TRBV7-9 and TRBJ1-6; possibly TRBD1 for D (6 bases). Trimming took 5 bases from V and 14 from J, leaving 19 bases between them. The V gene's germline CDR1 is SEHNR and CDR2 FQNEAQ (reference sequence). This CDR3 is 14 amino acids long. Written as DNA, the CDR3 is TGTGCCAGCAGCCCAGGGACACCCATATTCACCCTCCACTTT. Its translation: CASSPGTPIFTLHF.

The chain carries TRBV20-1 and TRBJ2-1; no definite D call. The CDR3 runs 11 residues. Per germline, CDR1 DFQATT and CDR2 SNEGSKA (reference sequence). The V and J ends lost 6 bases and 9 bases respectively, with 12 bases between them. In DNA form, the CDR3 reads TGCAGTGCCCAGTACGGGCCTGAGCAGTTCTTC. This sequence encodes CSAQYGPEQFF.

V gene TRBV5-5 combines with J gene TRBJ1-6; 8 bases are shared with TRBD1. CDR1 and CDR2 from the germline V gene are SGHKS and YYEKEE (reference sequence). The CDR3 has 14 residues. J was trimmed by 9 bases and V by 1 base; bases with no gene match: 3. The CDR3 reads CASSLQGAGSPLHF. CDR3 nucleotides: TGTGCCAGCAGCTTGCAGGGGGCAGGTTCACCCCTCCACTTT.

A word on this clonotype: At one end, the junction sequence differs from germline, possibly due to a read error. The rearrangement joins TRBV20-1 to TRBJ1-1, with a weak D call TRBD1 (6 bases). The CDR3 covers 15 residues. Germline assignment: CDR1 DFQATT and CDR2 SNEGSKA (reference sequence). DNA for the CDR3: TGCAGTGGTAGAGGGGGGTCCGGGGTTAACACTGAAGCTTTCTTT. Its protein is CSGRGGSGVNTEAFF.

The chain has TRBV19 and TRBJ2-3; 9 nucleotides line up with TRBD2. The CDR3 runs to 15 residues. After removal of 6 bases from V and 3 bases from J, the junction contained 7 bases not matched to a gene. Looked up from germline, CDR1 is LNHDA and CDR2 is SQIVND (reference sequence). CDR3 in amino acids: CASSRLAESTDTQYF. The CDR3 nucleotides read TGTGCCAGTAGCCGACTAGCGGAGTCAACAGATACGCAGTATTTT.

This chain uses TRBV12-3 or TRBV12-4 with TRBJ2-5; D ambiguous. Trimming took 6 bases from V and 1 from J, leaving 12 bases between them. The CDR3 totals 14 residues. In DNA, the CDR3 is TGTGCCAGCAGCTGGCCGGGCAGCCAAGAGACCCAGTACTTC. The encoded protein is CASSWPGSQETQYF.

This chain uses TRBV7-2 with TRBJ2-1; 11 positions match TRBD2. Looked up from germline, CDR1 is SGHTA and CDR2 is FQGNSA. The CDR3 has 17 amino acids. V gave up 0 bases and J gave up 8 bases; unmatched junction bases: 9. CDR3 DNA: TGTGCCAGCAGCTTAGCGCCCCTAGCGGGAGGTTACCATGAGCAGTTCTTC. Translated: CASSLAPLAGGYHEQFF. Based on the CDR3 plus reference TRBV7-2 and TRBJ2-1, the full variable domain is GAGVSQSPSNKVTEKGKDVELRCDPISGHTALYWYRQSLGQGLEFLIYFQGNSAPDKSGLPSDRFSAERTGGSVSTLTIQRTQQEDSAVYLCASSLAPLAGGYHEQFFGPGTRLTVL.

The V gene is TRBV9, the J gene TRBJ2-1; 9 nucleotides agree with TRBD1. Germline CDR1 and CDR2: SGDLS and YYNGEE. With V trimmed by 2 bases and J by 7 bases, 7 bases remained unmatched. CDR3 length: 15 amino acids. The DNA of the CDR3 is TGTGCCAGCAGCGTGAGGGACAGGGTCGGGAATGAGCAGTTCTTC. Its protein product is CASSVRDRVGNEQFF.

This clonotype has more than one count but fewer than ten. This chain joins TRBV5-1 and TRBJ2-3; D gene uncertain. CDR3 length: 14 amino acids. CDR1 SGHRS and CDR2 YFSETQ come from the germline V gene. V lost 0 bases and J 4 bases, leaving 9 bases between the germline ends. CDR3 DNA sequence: TGCGCCAGCAGCTTGGTTGGGAACGCAGATACGCAGTATTTT. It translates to CASSLVGNADTQYF.

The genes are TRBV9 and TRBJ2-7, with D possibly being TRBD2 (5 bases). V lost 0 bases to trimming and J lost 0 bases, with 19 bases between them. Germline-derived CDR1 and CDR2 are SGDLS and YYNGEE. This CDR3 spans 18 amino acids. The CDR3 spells CASSVAEDSRQSSYEQYF. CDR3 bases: TGTGCCAGCAGCGTAGCCGAGGACTCCCGGCAGTCCTCCTACGAGCAGTACTTC.